This TCR beta chain was sequenced during a study of blood T cell repertoires in COVID-19. At the level of the study: There were acute and convalescent COVID-19 samples, and they came from the United States, Italy and Spain. T cells, B-cell-depleted T cells, or PBMCs provided the cDNA or gDNA that served as material.

In its sample, this clone was seen once. How the authors handled the data: Counts of nucleated cells, estimated from reference gene primer amplification, were obtained. Clones were read by immunoSEQ multiplex PCR, and TCRdb kept only the in-frame ones, dropping some. D and trimming come from the DNA, and the V and J calls and clone size come from that table. The profile covers 70,000 to 95,000 clones, with around 80% appearing a single time and around 11% taken by the ten largest. The V and J ends lost 5 bases and 6 bases respectively, with 14 bases between them. Germline-derived CDR1 and CDR2 are LNHDA and SQIVND (reference sequence). The CDR3 contains 14 residues.

This TCR derives from a woman between 40 and 55 years old with active or convalescent COVID-19. Sequenced material: peripheral blood. This chain connects TRBV19 to TRBJ2-1, with unresolved D. CDR3 bases: TGTGCCAGTAGTCCCCAGGTTTCAGCCAATGAGCAGTTCTTC. Amino acids: CASSPQVSANEQFF.